The 25 T cell receptor beta chains listed next were all sequenced from one sample in a study of T cells in Graves' hyperthyroidism and ophthalmopathy. From RNA transcripts, TCR beta CDR3 regions were amplified. TCR CDR3 regions were first amplified by RT-PCR with HTBI primers. MiXCR was run by TCRdb on the multiplex PCR reads, yielding one entry per CDR3 protein. The sample records 560,000 or so distinct CDR3 sequences, 40% to 55% being singletons. The sequencing input was peripheral blood or thyroid tissue (not recorded which). Receptor source: a woman aged 18-29 years with Graves' hyperthyroidism.

In its sample, this clonotype was seen many times. The chain joins TRBV6-5 to TRBJ2-5, with D tentatively TRBD1 or TRBD2 (5 bases each). The germline V gene has CDR1 MNHEY and CDR2 SVGAGI. V shed 6 bases and J shed 5 bases, with 13 bases lying between them. This CDR3 comprises 13 residues. The CDR3 region is CASSRGYGETQYF. The CDR3 DNA sequence: TGTGCCAGCAGCCGGGGCTACGGGGAGACCCAGTACTTC.

V is TRBV25-1 and J is TRBJ2-5; TRBD2 matches 13 bases. The V segment lost 8 bases and the J segment 5 bases; nucleotides outside the gene matches: 14. Per the germline V gene, CDR1 is MGHDK and CDR2 is SYGVNS. The CDR3 extends over 17 amino acids. CDR3 nucleotide sequence: TGTGCCAGCCCTTTACTAGCGGGAGGGCCGAGGAGCGAGACCCAGTACTTC. Protein product: CASPLLAGGPRSETQYF.

The chain recombines TRBV20-1 with TRBJ2-5; no reliable D call. CDR1 is DFQATT, CDR2 SNEGSKA, per germline (reference sequence). This CDR3 spans 13 amino acids. V lost 1 base and J 5 bases, leaving 11 bases between the germline ends. Here the CDR3 reads CSARGALGETQYF. The CDR3, as DNA: TGCAGTGCTAGAGGGGCCCTAGGGGAGACCCAGTACTTC.

The table lists this clonotype with many counts. The J gene is TRBJ1-3, the V gene TRBV19, with a possible D match to TRBD1 (6 bases). Germline V lookup: CDR1 LNHDA, CDR2 SQIVND (reference sequence). This CDR3 has 16 residues. The V end was cut by 3 bases, the J end by 4 bases, with 16 bases between. The CDR3 DNA sequence: TGTGCCAGTAGTATTCGGTCGGGGGCGAGAGGAAACACCATATATTTT. It encodes CASSIRSGARGNTIYF.

V gene TRBV24-1 combines with J gene TRBJ2-2, with D possibly TRBD1 on 6 matching bases. CDR3 length equals 17 residues. V lost 4 bases, J lost 3 bases, and 17 bases lay in between. From germline, CDR1 is KGHDR and CDR2 SFDVKD. Here the CDR3 DNA reads TGTGCCACCAGTGAAGACAGGCACTATGGCTACACCGGGGAGCTGTTTTTT. Amino acids: CATSEDRHYGYTGELFF.

This clonotype has more than one count but fewer than ten. The chain combines TRBV7-2 with TRBJ2-7; the D gene is possibly TRBD2 (6 bases). Germline loops: CDR1 SGHTA, CDR2 FQGNSA. This CDR3 has 13 amino acids. Trimming pared 5 bases from V and 3 bases from J, leaving 11 bases between. CDR3 bases: TGTGCCAGCAGCGCGGACTATTTCTACGAGCAGTACTTC. Its protein is CASSADYFYEQYF.

The genes are TRBV7-6 and TRBJ2-7, with 10 bases lining up with TRBD2. The germline V gene has CDR1 SGHVS and CDR2 FNYEAQ. This CDR3 has 16 residues. With 5 bases clipped from V and 0 bases from J, the junction kept 7 bases outside the gene matches. CDR3 in amino acids: CASSPSGSGNSYEQYF. The CDR3 DNA follows: TGTGCCAGCAGCCCTAGCGGGAGCGGGAACTCCTACGAGCAGTACTTC.

The chain joins TRBV11-2 to TRBJ2-2; no firm D call. The V end lost 8 bases, the J end lost 0 bases, and 7 bases lay between the germline ends. The CDR3 totals 13 residues. Germline-derived CDR1 and CDR2 are SGHAT and FQNNGV. CDR3 nucleotides: TGTGCCAGCCGCAACGCGAACACCGGGGAGCTGTTTTTT. Its protein is CASRNANTGELFF.

Regarding this clonotype: As the CDR3 is not closed by the conserved phenylalanine or tryptophan, this likely results from a read error. No DNA is shown, since the ends of the CDR3 on it are uncertain; the CDR3 is the one TCRdb lists. CDR3 in amino acids: CASSQVKGRVN. This rearrangement joins TRBV14 to TRBJ1-4. The CDR3 length is 11 residues, termini included. Looked up from germline, CDR1 is SGHDN and CDR2 is FVKESK.

The V call is TRBV7-8, the J call TRBJ1-4, with D perhaps TRBD1 (5 bases). This CDR3 comprises 15 residues. Germline V lookup: CDR1 SGHVS, CDR2 FQNEAQ. V lost 6 bases and J 4 bases, leaving 15 bases between the germline ends. The CDR3 nucleotides read TGTGCCAGCAGGGACGCGGGACGGCATAATGAAAAACTGTTTTTT. As protein: CASRDAGRHNEKLFF.

The V and J genes are TRBV9 and TRBJ2-2; unclear D gene. The CDR3 covers 12 residues. The germline gives CDR1 SGDLS, CDR2 YYNGEE. The germline V and J ends were trimmed by 4 bases and 5 bases, with 6 bases remaining between them. The CDR3 sequence is CASSQETGELFF. The CDR3 nucleotides read TGTGCCAGCAGCCAAGAAACCGGGGAGCTGTTTTTT.

About this clonotype itself: Since a much larger clone is just one base distant, this may be a read error. The rearrangement joins TRBV19 to TRBJ1-2; maybe TRBD1 (5 bases). Germline V gene data show CDR1 as LNHDA and CDR2 as SQIVND (reference sequence). This CDR3 is 12 amino acids long. Trimming took off 8 bases at V and 2 bases at J, with 9 bases between the two ends. The CDR3 DNA sequence: TGTGCCAGTGTACGGGGGAACTATGGCTACACCTTC. Protein sequence: CASVRGNYGYTF.

In regard to this clonotype: A much larger clone lies one base from this, so it may be a read error. This rearrangement joins TRBV7-2 to TRBJ1-6; TRBD1 aligns across 7 bases. J lost 7 bases, V lost 7 bases, and 10 bases had no gene match. The germline CDR1 and CDR2 sequences are SGHTA and FQGNSA. The CDR3 spans 15 residues. This chain's CDR3 is CASNLRTGLNSPLHF. In DNA form, the CDR3 reads TGTGCCAGCAATCTCCGGACAGGTTTGAATTCACCCCTCCACTTT. Variable domain in full (rest from reference TRBV7-2 and TRBJ1-6): GAGVSQSPSNKVTEKGKDVELRCDPISGHTALYWYRQSLGQGLEFLIYFQGNSAPDKSGLPSDRFSAERTGGSVSTLTIQRTQQEDSAVYLCASNLRTGLNSPLHFGNGTRLTVT.

This clonotype occurred a few times. The rearrangement links TRBV25-1 to TRBJ2-7; D is perhaps TRBD2 (5 bases). Between the trimmed V and J ends, which lost 5 bases and 0 bases, there was a span of 17 bases. Looked up from germline, CDR1 is MGHDK and CDR2 is SYGVNS. The CDR3 spans 16 residues. CDR3 protein: CASSYIGGPSSYEQYF. CDR3 coding DNA: TGTGCCAGCAGTTACATCGGCGGGCCCAGCTCCTACGAGCAGTACTTC.

This clonotype was picked up a small number of times. The chain uses TRBV2 and TRBJ1-4; no firm D call. There are 16 residues in the CDR3. Trimming took 7 bases from V and 0 from J, leaving 15 bases between them. Per germline, CDR1 SNHLY and CDR2 FYNNEI. The CDR3 spells CASTGLYSATNEKLFF. CDR3 nucleotide sequence: TGTGCCAGCACCGGCCTTTACAGTGCAACTAATGAAAAACTGTTTTTT.

This clonotype was counted ten times or more. The CDR3 bases are TGTGCCAGCAGTTACCGGGGCTCTGGGGCCAACGTCCTGACTTTC. Its translation is CASSYRGSGANVLTF. The V call is TRBV12-3 or TRBV12-4, the J call TRBJ2-6; possibly TRBD2 for D (5 bases). Trimming left V 4 bases short and J 0 bases short, with 7 bases between. This CDR3 contains 15 residues.

The rearrangement joins TRBV6-1 to TRBJ1-1; possible D gene TRBD1, 5 bases. Germline V gene lookup returns CDR1 MNHNS and CDR2 SASEGT. The V gene lost 6 bases and the J gene lost 10 bases, with 15 bases spanning the gap. The length of the CDR3 is 12 residues. The CDR3 DNA follows: TGTGCCAGCAGGCCCACTATGGGGGTAGCTTTCTTT. Its translation is CASRPTMGVAFF.

The rearrangement joins TRBV7-9 to TRBJ1-2; no firm D call. V was cut by 6 bases and J by 12 bases, with 20 bases left in between. The CDR3 has 13 residues. The germline V gene has CDR1 SEHNR and CDR2 FQNEAQ (reference sequence). The CDR3 DNA follows: TGTGCCAGCAGGCCGAACCCTACGGCAGGAAACACCTTC. Translated: CASRPNPTAGNTF.

The rearrangement uses TRBV7-8 and TRBJ2-3; D is possibly TRBD1 (5 bases). CDR3 length: 14 residues. Trimming shortened V by 5 bases and J by 4 bases, and 13 bases separated the two germline ends. CDR1 and CDR2 (germline): SGHVS, FQNEAQ. The CDR3 sequence: CASSAHPQADTQYF. In nucleotides, the CDR3 is TGTGCCAGCAGCGCCCATCCACAGGCAGATACGCAGTATTTT.

Turning to this clonotype: A read error is possible here, since a much larger clone lies one base away. The rearrangement joins TRBV7-2 to TRBJ2-5; D is unclear. V lost 4 bases to trimming and J lost 7 bases, with 10 bases between them. Germline CDR1 and CDR2: SGHTA and FQGNSA. The length of the CDR3 is 12 residues. The CDR3, as DNA: TGTGCCAGCAGCTCCACTCTGGGGACCCAGTACTTC. Amino acid sequence: CASSSTLGTQYF.

The J gene is TRBJ1-1, the V gene TRBV7-2; no clear D. V was trimmed by 5 bases and J by 6 bases, leaving 10 bases between them. Germline V CDR1 and CDR2: SGHTA, FQGNSA. CDR3 length equals 12 residues. Written as DNA, the CDR3 is TGTGCCAGCAGCCATGACACACCTGAAGCTTTCTTT. This encodes CASSHDTPEAFF.

This clonotype was detected ten times or more. CDR3 nucleotides: TGCAGCGTTAGACAGGGAGGTCTTAGAGCTTTCTTT. It encodes CSVRQGGLRAFF. This chain uses TRBV29-1 with TRBJ1-1, with 7 bases identical to TRBD1. Germline V gene lookup returns CDR1 SQVTM and CDR2 ANQGSEA. V lost 5 bases and J lost 10; bases outside the gene matches: 10. This CDR3 contains 12 residues.

This clonotype was seen only once. The chain couples TRBV9 to TRBJ1-6, with a tentative D call TRBD1 (5 bases). V was pared by 1 base and J by 15 bases, with 14 bases between. The V gene's germline CDR1 is SGDLS and CDR2 YYNGEE. The CDR3 loop spans 13 amino acids. CDR3: CASSVRQGEILHF. CDR3 coding DNA: TGTGCCAGCAGCGTAAGGCAGGGCGAAATCCTCCACTTT. Filled out from reference TRBV9 and TRBJ1-6, the complete variable domain reads DSGVTQTPKHLITATGQRVTLRCSPRSGDLSVYWYQQSLDQGLQFLIQYYNGEERAKGNILERFSAQQFPDLHSELNLSSLELGDSALYFCASSVRQGEILHFGNGTRLTVT.

Regarding this clonotype: It may be a read error: a sequence one base away is much more abundant. The CDR3 spells CASSRGGNSRYEQYF. CDR3 nucleotides: TGTGCCAGCAGCAGAGGAGGCAATAGCCGCTACGAGCAGTACTTC. The rearrangement joins TRBV7-6 to TRBJ2-7; maybe TRBD2 (5 bases). CDR1 is SGHVS, CDR2 FNYEAQ, per germline. The CDR3 covers 15 residues. Trimming removed 5 bases at V and 3 bases at J, with 17 bases between.

This clonotype was seen a handful of times. The CDR3 is CASSLVVLPYEQYF. The DNA for the CDR3 is TGTGCCAGCAGCTTGGTGGTTCTCCCCTACGAGCAGTACTTC. The V call is TRBV5-4, the J call TRBJ2-7; D gene uncertain. V was trimmed by 0 bases and J by 2 bases, leaving 9 bases between them. The CDR3 loop spans 14 amino acids. Germline CDR1 and CDR2: SGHNT and YYREEE (reference sequence).